The 26 T cell receptor beta chains below come from one sample, sequenced in a study of cytomegalovirus exposure and HLA in healthy donors. Vbeta (60) and Jbeta (13) primers were used in the PCR. Here immunoSEQ multiplex PCR was the method, and the copy in TCRdb shows in-frame clones only, minus some. The sample includes 110,000 to 150,000 clones, roughly 80% seen only once; the top ten take 4.5%. Specimen: PBMCs. All receptors come from a middle-aged man in good health and CMV-seronegative.

The V and J genes are TRBV11-2 and TRBJ2-3, with 7 bases aligning to TRBD2. Germline loops: CDR1 SGHAT, CDR2 FQNNGV. CDR3 size: 12 residues. After removal of 4 bases from V and 5 bases from J, the junction contained 0 bases not matched to a gene. The CDR3 bases are TGTGCCAGCAGCTGGGGGGGAGATACGCAGTATTTT. It encodes CASSWGGDTQYF.

The V and J genes are TRBV10-3 and TRBJ2-7; TRBD2 aligns across 7 bases. Germline V CDR1 and CDR2: ENHRY, SYGVKD. Trimming cost V 6 bases and J 0 bases; bases outside gene matches: 5. The CDR3 is 14 residues long. As DNA, the CDR3 is TGTGCCATCAGGGGAGCGGGGAGCTCCTACGAGCAGTACTTC. The encoded protein is CAIRGAGSSYEQYF.

This chain joins TRBV19 and TRBJ1-5, with 7 positions matching TRBD1. J was trimmed by 0 bases and V by 9 bases; bases with no gene match: 8. Per the germline V gene, CDR1 is LNHDA and CDR2 is SQIVND (reference sequence). The CDR3 loop spans 15 amino acids. CDR3 loop: CASLGTAYSNQPQHF. Written as DNA, the CDR3 is TGTGCCAGCCTAGGGACAGCGTATAGCAATCAGCCCCAGCATTTT.

This clone was picked up a small number of times. In DNA form, the CDR3 reads TGTGCCAGCAGTTTATGGACTAGCGGGGAGTACAATGAGCAGTTCTTC. Amino acid sequence: CASSLWTSGEYNEQFF. The V gene is TRBV27, the J gene TRBJ2-1; 12 bases map to TRBD2. From germline, CDR1 is MNHEY and CDR2 SMNVEV (reference sequence). Trimming at V came to 1 base and at J to 4 bases, leaving 2 bases not matched to a gene. This CDR3 spans 16 amino acids.

This chain connects TRBV7-2 to TRBJ1-1; 10 positions agree with TRBD1. V lost 4 bases to trimming and J lost 1 base; unmatched junction nucleotides: 9. The CDR3 loop spans 17 amino acids. Germline V lookup: CDR1 SGHTA, CDR2 FQGNSA. This CDR3 is CASSSRDRGQRNTEAFF. The CDR3 nucleotides read TGTGCCAGCAGCTCCCGGGACAGGGGCCAACGGAACACTGAAGCTTTCTTT.

The CDR3 protein is CASSLSGSPNTGELFF. The CDR3 DNA follows: TGCGCCAGCAGCTTGTCGGGATCCCCTAACACCGGGGAGCTGTTTTTT. The rearrangement links TRBV5-1 to TRBJ2-2; the D gene is possibly TRBD2 (5 bases). CDR3 size: 16 residues. The V and J ends lost 1 base and 2 bases respectively, with 12 bases between them. Germline CDR1 and CDR2: SGHRS and YFSETQ. Using reference TRBV5-1 and TRBJ2-2 for the parts outside the CDR3, the full variable domain is KAGVTQTPRYLIKTRGQQVTLSCSPISGHRSVSWYQQTPGQGLQFLFEYFSETQRNKGNFPGRFSGRQFSNSRSEMNVSTLELGDSALYLCASSLSGSPNTGELFFGEGSRLTVL.

The CDR3 region has the DNA TGTGCCAGCAGTTTAGTCGAGGGCAATCAGCCCCAGCATTTT. Translated: CASSLVEGNQPQHF. The gene calls are TRBV28 and TRBJ1-5; no reliable D call. Trimming cost V 2 bases and J 2 bases, with 7 bases left between them. CDR3 size: 14 residues. Germline CDR1 is MDHEN and CDR2 is SYDVKM.

This chain uses TRBV6-5 with TRBJ1-2; 8 bases fit TRBD1. J lost 4 bases, V lost 3 bases, and 7 bases had no gene match. The CDR3 has 15 residues. CDR1 MNHEY and CDR2 SVGAGI come from the germline V gene. The CDR3 region has the DNA TGTGCCAGCAGTTATTTCAGGGGGCAAGGCTATGGCTACACCTTC. It is translated as CASSYFRGQGYGYTF.

V gene TRBV2 combines with J gene TRBJ2-3; possibly TRBD2 for D (6 bases). Germline assignment: CDR1 SNHLY and CDR2 FYNNEI. The CDR3 is made up of 16 amino acids. V was cut by 7 bases and J by 0 bases, with 17 bases left in between. The CDR3 is CASIRVLASSTDTQYF. The CDR3, as DNA: TGTGCCAGCATCAGGGTTCTAGCGAGTAGCACAGATACGCAGTATTTT.

The CDR3 loop is CASSDDGTGLQPQHF. In nucleotides, the CDR3 is TGTGCCAGTAGTGATGATGGGACAGGGTTACAGCCCCAGCATTTT. The chain employs TRBV19 and TRBJ1-5; 9 bases are shared with TRBD1. The CDR3 length is 15 residues. Germline loops: CDR1 LNHDA, CDR2 SQIVND (reference sequence). Unmatched junction bases numbered 9, after V lost 5 bases and J lost 7 bases.

CDR3 DNA sequence: TGTGCCAGCAGTTCCCGAGACAGTTACTCTGGAAACACCATATATTTT. Protein sequence: CASSSRDSYSGNTIYF. The chain uses TRBV28 and TRBJ1-3, with a weak D call TRBD1 (5 bases). The CDR3 has 16 amino acids. The germline CDR1 and CDR2 sequences are MDHEN and SYDVKM. The V end lost 4 bases, the J end lost 0 bases, and 13 bases lay between the germline ends.

V gene TRBV5-1 combines with J gene TRBJ2-5; 13 nucleotides align to TRBD2. This CDR3 has 16 amino acids. The germline gives CDR1 SGHRS, CDR2 YFSETQ. V was clipped by 2 bases and J by 5 bases; unmatched bases: 6. The CDR3 bases are TGCGCCAGCAGCTTAGGACTAGCGGGGGTGCCCGAGACCCAGTACTTC. Protein sequence: CASSLGLAGVPETQYF.

To note about this clone: Likely a read error: the CDR3 ends without its conserved phenylalanine or tryptophan. The V call is TRBV6-5, the J call TRBJ2-3, with 13 bases aligning to TRBD2. The CDR3 has 16 residues. V lost 1 base to trimming and J lost 4 bases; unmatched junction nucleotides: 2. The germline V gene has CDR1 MNHEY and CDR2 SVGAGI. The DNA of the CDR3 is TGTGCCAGCAGTTACTTACTAGCGGGGGGGGCAGATACGCAGTATGTT. Protein sequence: CASSYLLAGGADTQYV.

On this clone itself: This CDR3 is also generated by other DNA sequences in the sample. The V gene is TRBV7-2, the J gene TRBJ1-4; possibly TRBD1 for D (5 bases). V was cut by 3 bases and J by 7 bases, with 12 bases left in between. The germline V gene encodes CDR1 SGHTA and CDR2 FQGNSA. There are 14 residues in the CDR3. The CDR3 sequence is CASSLAGLGEKLFF. The CDR3 DNA reads as TGTGCCAGCAGCTTGGCAGGGCTGGGTGAAAAACTGTTTTTT.

The gene calls are TRBV6-5 and TRBJ1-2; no firm D call. CDR3 size: 16 residues. Germline V CDR1 and CDR2: MNHEY, SVGAGI. The germline V and J ends were trimmed by 0 bases and 2 bases, with 13 bases remaining between them. The CDR3 bases are TGTGCCAGCAGTTACTCGTTTCAGGTCTCCAACTATGGCTACACCTTC. Protein: CASSYSFQVSNYGYTF.

The chain carries TRBV14 and TRBJ1-1; 8 nucleotides align to TRBD1. CDR1 and CDR2 from the germline V gene are SGHDN and FVKESK. The CDR3 runs 15 residues. V shed 2 bases, J shed 1 base, and the junction held 3 bases outside the gene matches. CDR3 protein: CASSQTGGWNTEAFF. For the CDR3, the DNA is TGTGCCAGCAGCCAAACAGGGGGTTGGAACACTGAAGCTTTCTTT.

V usage is TRBV6-1 and J usage is TRBJ1-3, with TRBD1 matching 7 bases. CDR3 length equals 16 residues. J gave up 2 bases and V 2 bases, and 6 bases lay outside the gene matches. The germline V gene has CDR1 MNHNS and CDR2 SASEGT. Written as DNA, the CDR3 is TGTGCCAGCAGTGAACATAGGGGGCGAACTGGAAACACCATATATTTT. This gives the protein CASSEHRGRTGNTIYF.

J is TRBJ2-2 and V is TRBV18; 10 positions agree with TRBD1. The J segment lost 5 bases and the V segment lost 0 bases, leaving 6 bases of the junction unmatched. There are 17 residues in the CDR3. Germline CDR1 is KGHSH and CDR2 is LQKENI. CDR3 residues: CASSPPGTGAGTGELFF. Here the CDR3 DNA reads TGTGCCAGCTCACCACCAGGGACAGGGGCCGGTACCGGGGAGCTGTTTTTT.

V usage is TRBV11-2 and J usage is TRBJ2-1; D not certain. V was trimmed by 2 bases and J by 4 bases, leaving 12 bases between them. This CDR3 region has 15 residues. The germline V gene has CDR1 SGHAT and CDR2 FQNNGV. The CDR3 spells CASSLQSLPYNEQFF. The CDR3 DNA is TGTGCCAGCAGCTTACAAAGTCTACCGTACAATGAGCAGTTCTTC.

In its sample, this clone was seen once. The V gene is TRBV5-4, the J gene TRBJ2-1; 14 positions agree with TRBD2. This CDR3 has 15 residues. Losses at the gene ends were 7 bases for V and 7 bases for J; bases not matched to a gene: 7. Looked up from germline, CDR1 is SGHNT and CDR2 is YYREEE (reference sequence). CDR3 region: CASFPGTSGGNEQFF. The CDR3 coding sequence is TGTGCCAGCTTTCCCGGGACTAGCGGGGGTAATGAGCAGTTCTTC.

V gene TRBV9 combines with J gene TRBJ2-7, with D possibly matching TRBD1 (6 bases). Germline values: CDR1 SGDLS, CDR2 YYNGEE. The CDR3 has 14 residues. Deletions cut 7 bases from V and 2 bases from J, with 16 bases between. The CDR3 nucleotides read TGTGCCAGCTCTTTCGGGCAGGGGACCTACGAGCAGTACTTC. Translating gives CASSFGQGTYEQYF.

This chain connects TRBV10-3 to TRBJ2-5; TRBD2 agrees at 9 bases. Germline trimming cut 8 bases from V and 11 bases from J; bases unmatched to any gene: 18. The CDR3 contains 15 residues. The germline V gene encodes CDR1 ENHRY and CDR2 SYGVKD. The CDR3 reads CAISGDSGGIGEQYF. The DNA of the CDR3 is TGTGCCATCTCCGGGGATAGCGGGGGAATTGGGGAGCAGTACTTC.

V is TRBV5-4 and J is TRBJ2-7; 9 bases line up with TRBD2. The CDR3 sequence is 13 residues long. Per germline, CDR1 SGHNT and CDR2 YYREEE (reference sequence). With V trimmed by 4 bases and J by 2 bases, 1 base remained unmatched. CDR3 region: CASSLAGPYEQYF. The CDR3 DNA follows: TGTGCCAGCAGCCTAGCGGGGCCCTACGAGCAGTACTTC.

This chain connects TRBV6-5 to TRBJ1-1; 8 nucleotides match TRBD1. CDR1 and CDR2 (germline): MNHEY, SVGAGI. The CDR3 spans 16 residues. Trimming at V came to 2 bases and at J to 1 base, leaving 6 bases not matched to a gene. The CDR3 spells CASSYAGQGKNTEAFF. The DNA of the CDR3 is TGTGCCAGCAGTTACGCAGGACAGGGAAAGAACACTGAAGCTTTCTTT.

The chain has TRBV5-1 and TRBJ1-1, with 11 positions matching TRBD1. Per the germline V gene, CDR1 is SGHRS and CDR2 is YFSETQ. The V segment lost 4 bases and the J segment 3 bases; nucleotides outside the gene matches: 8. This CDR3 has 16 residues. The CDR3 DNA sequence: TGCGCCAGCAGCCCCTGGGACAGGGGGTATGACACTGAAGCTTTCTTT. Protein product: CASSPWDRGYDTEAFF.

This chain links TRBV10-3 with TRBJ1-1; the D is unclear. The CDR3 is made up of 15 amino acids. V lost 0 bases and J lost 1, with 9 bases in between. Germline values: CDR1 ENHRY, CDR2 SYGVKD. The CDR3 DNA follows: TGTGCCATCAGTGAGTCGGGCCGCACGAACACTGAAGCTTTCTTT. Its translation: CAISESGRTNTEAFF.